A single sample gave rise to the 6 T cell receptor beta chains below, sequenced in a study of blood T cells in healthy people across ages. A J-beta primer mix and a sample-barcoded 5' primer were used in a second PCR of roughly 6 to 11 cycles. TCRdb reanalysed the 5' RACE reads using MiXCR and keeps one entry per CDR3 protein. This table has 850,000 to 950,000 distinct CDR3 sequences, about 30% appearing once. Sequencing was carried out using blood. The source of these receptors is a woman older than 75 in good health.

This clonotype was seen only a few times. The chain joins TRBV12-3 or TRBV12-4 to TRBJ2-7; 9 bases fit TRBD1. CDR3 length: 14 amino acids. V shed 7 bases and J 8 bases; nucleotides not matched to a gene: 12. The CDR3 spells CASTLTRQGGQQYF. CDR3 nucleotides: TGTGCCAGCACCCTAACTCGACAGGGGGGACAGCAGTACTTC.

The chain links TRBV2 to TRBJ2-5; D gene ambiguous. The closer fit of TRBJ2-7 to the DNA end suggests the J call may be wrong. The CDR3 totals 13 residues. Germline-derived CDR1 and CDR2 are SNHLY and FYNNEI. The CDR3 protein is CASSDTVTYEQYF. The CDR3 bases are TGTGCCAGCAGTGACACAGTGACCTACGAGCAGTACTTC.

This clonotype appeared many times. The chain employs TRBV6-2 or TRBV6-3 and TRBJ1-2; TRBD1 might be the D (6 bases). Germline V gene data show CDR1 as MNHEY and CDR2 as SVGEGT. The germline V and J ends were trimmed by 7 bases and 5 bases, with 14 bases remaining between them. The CDR3 has 13 amino acids. The CDR3 bases are TGTGCCAGCACCCGAGAGGGGGAATATGGCTACACCTTC. This translates into CASTREGEYGYTF.

V usage is TRBV7-2 and J usage is TRBJ1-2, with 8 nucleotides matching TRBD1. Germline trimming cut 4 bases from V and 5 bases from J; bases unmatched to any gene: 6. CDR3 length: 14 amino acids. From germline, CDR1 is SGHTA and CDR2 FQGNSA. CDR3: CASSSSGQGYGYTF. The CDR3 region has the DNA TGTGCCAGCAGCTCCTCCGGACAGGGTTATGGCTACACCTTC.

A single count supports this clonotype. A read error may produce the germline difference seen at one junction end. The chain uses TRBV7-6 and TRBJ2-6; D may be TRBD1 or TRBD2 (5 bases each). This CDR3 comprises 14 residues. Germline CDR1 and CDR2: SGHVS and FNYEAQ. Here the CDR3 DNA reads TGTGCCAGCAGCTTAGCGGCCGGGGCCAACGTCCGGACTTTC. This gives the protein CASSLAAGANVRTF.

Ten or more counts support this clonotype. The chain joins TRBV12-3 or TRBV12-4 to TRBJ2-3; tentatively, D is TRBD2 (6 bases). This CDR3 is built from 17 residues. V lost 3 bases to trimming and J lost 0 bases, with 16 bases between them. The CDR3 region is CASSFVGTSRSTDTQYF. The CDR3 nucleotides read TGTGCCAGCAGTTTTGTAGGGACTTCAAGGAGCACAGATACGCAGTATTTT.